The T cell receptor (beta chain) under discussion was sequenced for a study of cytomegalovirus exposure and HLA in healthy donors. Germline-derived CDR1 and CDR2 are SGHRS and YFSETQ. The CDR3 is made up of 17 amino acids. The trim removed 6 bases at V and 3 bases at J, leaving 11 bases unmatched. Primers: 60 Vbeta forward and 13 Jbeta reverse. Some clones are missing from TCRdb's copy, which holds only in-frame ones; the method was immunoSEQ multiplex PCR. Of roughly 180,000 clones detected, around 78% appear once; the ten largest clones hold around 1.5%. This chain joins TRBV5-1 and TRBJ2-3, with 12 bases aligning to TRBD2. The clonotype was recovered from a young man in good health and CMV-seronegative. Sequenced input: PBMCs. The CDR3 region is CASTPRLAGVRTDTQYF. The CDR3 DNA reads TGCGCCAGCACCCCCCGACTAGCGGGAGTTAGGACAGATACGCAGTATTTT.